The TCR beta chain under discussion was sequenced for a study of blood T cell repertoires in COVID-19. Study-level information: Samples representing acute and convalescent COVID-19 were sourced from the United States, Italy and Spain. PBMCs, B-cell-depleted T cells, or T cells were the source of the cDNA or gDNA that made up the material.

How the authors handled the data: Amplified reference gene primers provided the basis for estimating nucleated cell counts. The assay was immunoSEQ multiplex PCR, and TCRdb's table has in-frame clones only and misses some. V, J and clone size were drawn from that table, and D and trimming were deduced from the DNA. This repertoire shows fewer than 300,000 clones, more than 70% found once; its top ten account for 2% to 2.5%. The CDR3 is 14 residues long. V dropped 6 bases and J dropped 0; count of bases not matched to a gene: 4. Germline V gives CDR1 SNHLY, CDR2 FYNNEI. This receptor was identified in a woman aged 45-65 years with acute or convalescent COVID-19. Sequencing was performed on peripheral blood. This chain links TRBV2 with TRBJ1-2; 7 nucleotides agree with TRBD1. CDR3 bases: TGTGCCAGCAGATACAGGGGAGCTAACTATGGCTACACCTTC. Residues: CASRYRGANYGYTF.